A single sample gave rise to the 3 T cell receptor beta chains below, sequenced in a study of control samples from healthy donors and cancer patients. Repertoires were generated with immunoSEQ multiplex PCR, while TCRdb's copy carries only in-frame clones and drops some. Of some 90,000 clones listed, about 85% were seen once; the top ten hold 0.95% to 1.5%. The sequenced sample consisted of blood. Receptors originate from a woman between 45 and 60 years old in good health.

This chain joins TRBV6-1 and TRBJ1-3; D is possibly TRBD1 (5 bases). Per the germline V gene, CDR1 is MNHNS and CDR2 is SASEGT. The ends were cut back, 2 bases at V and 0 bases at J, with 11 bases in the middle. This CDR3 is 16 amino acids long. CDR3 nucleotide sequence: TGTGCCAGCAGTGAATGGGGGGTAACCTCTGGAAACACCATATATTTT. Its protein is CASSEWGVTSGNTIYF.

V usage is TRBV6-6 and J usage is TRBJ1-1; 9 positions agree with TRBD1. CDR3 length equals 20 residues. Germline trimming cut 5 bases from V and 0 bases from J; bases unmatched to any gene: 19. Per the germline V gene, CDR1 is MNHNY and CDR2 is SVGAGI (reference sequence). The CDR3 region is CASSPRTGVQPGGVNTEAFF. The CDR3 nucleotides read TGTGCCAGCAGTCCCCGGACAGGGGTCCAACCGGGGGGTGTGAACACTGAAGCTTTCTTT.

The chain has TRBV20-1 and TRBJ1-2; 8 nucleotides agree with TRBD1. The CDR3 sequence is 15 residues long. With 3 bases clipped from V and 4 bases from J, the junction kept 10 bases outside the gene matches. The V gene's germline CDR1 is DFQATT and CDR2 SNEGSKA (reference sequence). In DNA, the CDR3 is TGCAGTGCTAGTTTACCAGGGGGCCACGGCTATGGCTACACCTTC. The encoded protein is CSASLPGGHGYGYTF.